This T cell receptor (beta chain) was observed in a study of T cell responses to AZD1222 COVID-19 vaccine. To note about this clone: Its cognate antigen is unknown.

V was shortened by 5 bases and J by 4 bases, with 17 bases between the two germline ends. The germline gives CDR1 SGHVS, CDR2 FQNEAQ. CDR3 size: 15 residues. The study's findings and limits: Spike-specific TCR breadth and depth were elevated following two AZD1222 doses. There were vaccine-associated CD4 TCRs across spike, dominant at 160-218 and 743-854. Most donors were white British and more were female, and clonal diversity was possibly underestimated.

Produced via immunoSEQ multiplex PCR; TCRdb's table is partial and in-frame only. The sample has roughly 180,000 clones; approximately 90% are singletons. The sequence was obtained from an adult who received the AZD1222 COVID-19 vaccine. This chain uses TRBV7-8 with TRBJ1-2; the D gene is possibly TRBD1 (6 bases). The sequences come from peripheral blood, collected 28 days after the second AZD1222 dose. The CDR3 spells CASSRTGTGIYGYTF. Here the CDR3 DNA reads TGTGCCAGCAGCCGGACGGGAACAGGGATCTATGGCTACACCTTC. Drawing the rest from reference TRBV7-8 and TRBJ1-2, the complete variable domain is GAGVSQSPRYKVAKRGQDVALRCDPISGHVSLFWYQQALGQGPEFLTYFQNEAQLDKSGLPSDRFFAERPEGSVSTLKIQRTQQEDSAVYLCASSRTGTGIYGYTFGSGTRLTVV.